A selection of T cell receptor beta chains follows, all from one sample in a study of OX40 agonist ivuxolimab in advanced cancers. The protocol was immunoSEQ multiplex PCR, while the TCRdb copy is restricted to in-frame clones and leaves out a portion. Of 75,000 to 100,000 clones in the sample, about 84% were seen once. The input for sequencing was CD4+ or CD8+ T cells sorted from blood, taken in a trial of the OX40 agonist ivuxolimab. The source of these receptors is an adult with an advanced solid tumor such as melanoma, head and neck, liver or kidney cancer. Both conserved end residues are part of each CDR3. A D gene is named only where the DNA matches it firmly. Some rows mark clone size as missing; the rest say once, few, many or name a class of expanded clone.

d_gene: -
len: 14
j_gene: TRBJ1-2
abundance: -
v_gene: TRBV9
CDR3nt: TGTGCCAGCAGCGGACGGGACTCTAACTATGGCTACACCTTC
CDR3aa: CASSGRDSNYGYTF

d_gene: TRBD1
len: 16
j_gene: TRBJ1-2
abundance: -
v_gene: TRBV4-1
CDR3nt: TGCGCCAGCAGCCAAGAGACAGGGGAACATTTCTATGGCTACACCTTC
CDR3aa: CASSQETGEHFYGYTF

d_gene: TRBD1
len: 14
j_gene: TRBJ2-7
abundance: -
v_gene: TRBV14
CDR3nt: TGTGCCAGCAGCCCGGACAGGGACGAATACGAGCAGTACTTC
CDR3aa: CASSPDRDEYEQYF

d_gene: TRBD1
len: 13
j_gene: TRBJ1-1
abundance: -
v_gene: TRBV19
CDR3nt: TGTGCCAGTAAAGGACAGGGTGACACTGAAGCTTTCTTT
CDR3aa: CASKGQGDTEAFF

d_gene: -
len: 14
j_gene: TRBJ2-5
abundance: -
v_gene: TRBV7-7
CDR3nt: TGTGCCAGCAGTCAAACCACAGGAGGAGAGACCCAGTACTTC
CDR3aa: CASSQTTGGETQYF

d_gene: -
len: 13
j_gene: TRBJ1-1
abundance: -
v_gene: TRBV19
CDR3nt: TGTGCCAGTATCCCCGAAGGGCGAGATGAAGCTTTCTTT
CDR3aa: CASIPEGRDEAFF

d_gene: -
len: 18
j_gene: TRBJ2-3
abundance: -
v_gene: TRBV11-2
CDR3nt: TGTGCCAGCAGCTTAGGTGGGGGCCCCTTACCTAGCACAGATACGCAGTATTTT
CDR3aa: CASSLGGGPLPSTDTQYF

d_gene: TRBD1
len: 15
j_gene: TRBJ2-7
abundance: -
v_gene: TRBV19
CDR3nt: TGTGCCAGTAGTATAGTACTGGACAGGGGATACGAGCAGTACTTC
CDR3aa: CASSIVLDRGYEQYF

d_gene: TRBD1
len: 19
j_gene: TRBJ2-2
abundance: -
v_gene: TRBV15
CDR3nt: TGTGCCACCAGCAGAGATATTGTACAGGGGGTCGGGAACACCGGGGAGCTGTTTTTT
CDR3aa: CATSRDIVQGVGNTGELFF

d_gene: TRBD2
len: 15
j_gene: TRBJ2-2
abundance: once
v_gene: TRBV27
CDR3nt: TGTGCCAGCGGTGATAGCGGGGGGAGGCACGGGGAGCTGTTTTTT
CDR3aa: CASGDSGGRHGELFF

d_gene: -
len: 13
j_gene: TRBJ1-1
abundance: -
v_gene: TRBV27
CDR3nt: TGTGCCAGCAGTTTTACAGGATACACTGAAGCTTTCTTT
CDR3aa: CASSFTGYTEAFF

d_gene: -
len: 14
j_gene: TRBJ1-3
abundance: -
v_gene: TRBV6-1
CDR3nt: TGTGCCAGCAGTCGTGACAGAGATGGAAACACCATATATTTT
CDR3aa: CASSRDRDGNTIYF

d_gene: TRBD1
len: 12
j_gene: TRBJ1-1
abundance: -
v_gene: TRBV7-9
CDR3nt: TGTGCCAGCAGCCTCGGGACAGTTGAAGCTTTCTTT
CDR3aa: CASSLGTVEAFF

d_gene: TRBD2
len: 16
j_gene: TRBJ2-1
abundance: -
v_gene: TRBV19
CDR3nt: TGTGCCAGTACCATGGGGGGGTGGGATAGCGACAATGAGCAGTTCTTC
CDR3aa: CASTMGGWDSDNEQFF

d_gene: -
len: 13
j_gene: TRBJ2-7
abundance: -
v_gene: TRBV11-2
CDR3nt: TGTGCCAGCAGCTTAATATCGCACAACGAGCAGTACTTC
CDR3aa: CASSLISHNEQYF

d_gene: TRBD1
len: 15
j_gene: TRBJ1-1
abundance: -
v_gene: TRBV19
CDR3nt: TGTGCCAGTAGTATGCACAGGGGGATGAACACTGAAGCTTTCTTT
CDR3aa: CASSMHRGMNTEAFF

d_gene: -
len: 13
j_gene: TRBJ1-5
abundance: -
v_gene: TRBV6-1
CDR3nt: TGTGCCAGTCGGGAGACCCCAAATCAGCCCCAGCATTTT
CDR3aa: CASRETPNQPQHF

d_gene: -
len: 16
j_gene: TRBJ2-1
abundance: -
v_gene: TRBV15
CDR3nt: TGTGCCACCAGCAGAGGGAGGATGGGGGGCGACAATGAGCAGTTCTTC
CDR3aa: CATSRGRMGGDNEQFF

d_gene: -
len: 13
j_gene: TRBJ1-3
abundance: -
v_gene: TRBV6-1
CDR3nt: TGTGCCAGCTCTGAGGGCTCTGGAAACACCATATATTTT
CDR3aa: CASSEGSGNTIYF

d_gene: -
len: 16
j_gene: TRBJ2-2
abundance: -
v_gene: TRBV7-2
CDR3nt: TGTGCCAGCAGCCCCCAGGGGGGAACGAACACCGGGGAGCTGTTTTTT
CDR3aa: CASSPQGGTNTGELFF

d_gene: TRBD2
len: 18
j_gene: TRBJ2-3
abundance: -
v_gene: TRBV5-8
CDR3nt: TGTGCCAGCAGCTCCCGACTAGCGGGAGGCCATGGGGCAGATACGCAGTATTTT
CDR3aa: CASSSRLAGGHGADTQYF

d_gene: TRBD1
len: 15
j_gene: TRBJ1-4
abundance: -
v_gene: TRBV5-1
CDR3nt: TGCGCCAGCAGCTGGGAGGGGACAGGGGGAGAAAAACTGTTTTTT
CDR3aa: CASSWEGTGGEKLFF

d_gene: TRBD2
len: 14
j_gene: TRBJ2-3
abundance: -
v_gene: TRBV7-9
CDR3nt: TGTGCCAGCAGCAAAGGACTAGCGGGAGATACGCAGTATTTT
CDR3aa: CASSKGLAGDTQYF

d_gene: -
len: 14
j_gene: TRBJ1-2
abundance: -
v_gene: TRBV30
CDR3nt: TGTGCCTGGAGTAAGTCCATCCTTCGGTATGGCTACACCTTC
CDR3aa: CAWSKSILRYGYTF

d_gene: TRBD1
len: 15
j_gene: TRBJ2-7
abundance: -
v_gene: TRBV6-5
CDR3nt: TGTGCCAGCAGTTACCGGGACAGGGGGTCCTACGAGCAGTACTTC
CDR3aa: CASSYRDRGSYEQYF

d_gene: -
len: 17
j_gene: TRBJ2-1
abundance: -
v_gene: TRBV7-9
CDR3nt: TGTGCCAGCAGCTTAGGCGGCGGGCCCGTCCCATACAATGAGCAGTTCTTC
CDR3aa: CASSLGGGPVPYNEQFF

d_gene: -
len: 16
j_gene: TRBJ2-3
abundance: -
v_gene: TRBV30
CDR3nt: TGTGCCTGGAGTGTAAATTCGCGGGGGCTTCCAGATACGCAGTATTTT
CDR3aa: CAWSVNSRGLPDTQYF

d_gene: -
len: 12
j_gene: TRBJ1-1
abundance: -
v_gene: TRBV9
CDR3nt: TGTGCCAGCAGCGGCCCCTACACTGAAGCTTTCTTT
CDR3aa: CASSGPYTEAFF

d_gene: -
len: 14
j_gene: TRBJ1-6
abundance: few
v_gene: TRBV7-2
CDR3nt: TGTGCCAGCAGCTTAGTTTACCCCCCGCGACGGCTCGACTTT
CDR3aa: CASSLVYPPRRLDF

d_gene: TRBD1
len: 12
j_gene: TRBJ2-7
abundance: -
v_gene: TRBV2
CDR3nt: TGTGCCAGCGGGACAGGGGGCAACGAGCAGTACTTC
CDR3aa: CASGTGGNEQYF

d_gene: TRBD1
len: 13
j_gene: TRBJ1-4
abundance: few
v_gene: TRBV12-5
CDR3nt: TGTGCTAGTGGTCTATGGGACAGCGAAAAACTGTTTTTT
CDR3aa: CASGLWDSEKLFF

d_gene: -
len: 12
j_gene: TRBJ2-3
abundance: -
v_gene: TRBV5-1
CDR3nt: TGCGCCAGCAGCTTCGCGGGACAAGAGGAGTATTTT
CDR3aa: CASSFAGQEEYF

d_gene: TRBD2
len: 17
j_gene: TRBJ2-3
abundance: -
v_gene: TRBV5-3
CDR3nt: TGTGCCAGTGATGCGGGAGAGGGTACTTTTGGGACAGATACGCAGTATTTT
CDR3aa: CASDAGEGTFGTDTQYF

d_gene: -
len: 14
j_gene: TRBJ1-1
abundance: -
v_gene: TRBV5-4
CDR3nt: TGTGCCAGCAGCCACAGGGTCCTGAACACTGAAGCTTTCTTT
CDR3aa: CASSHRVLNTEAFF

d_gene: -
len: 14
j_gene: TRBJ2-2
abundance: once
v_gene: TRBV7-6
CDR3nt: TGTGCCAGCAGCTTGGACTTTAACACCGGGGAGCTGTTTTTT
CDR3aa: CASSLDFNTGELFF

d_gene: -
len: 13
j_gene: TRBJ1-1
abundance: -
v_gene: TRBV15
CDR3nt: TGTGCCACCAGCAGAGATCCCCACCCATCCTTTTTTTTT
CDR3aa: CATSRDPHPSFFF

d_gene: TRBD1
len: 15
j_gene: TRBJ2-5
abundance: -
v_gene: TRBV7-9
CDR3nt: TGTGCCAGCAGCTTAGCGACAGGGAATTTAGAGACCCAGTACTTC
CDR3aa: CASSLATGNLETQYF

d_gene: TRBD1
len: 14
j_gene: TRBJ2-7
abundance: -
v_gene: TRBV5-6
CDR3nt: TGTGCCAGCAGCTTGTCGGACAGGTGGGACGAGCAGTACTTC
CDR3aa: CASSLSDRWDEQYF